The entry below describes one T cell receptor beta chain. No antigen is known for it. In the original workflow: ImmunoSEQ supplied junction-only sequences lacking quality scores, so filtering was different. Data came from immunoSEQ multiplex PCR; TCRdb stores just in-frame clones and leaves some out. V and J calls and clone size are given by that table; D and trimming were obtained from the DNA. The table lists approximately 2,200,000 clones, around 93% of them singletons, with 1.7% in the top ten. The record originates from a study of shared clonotypes between healthy human individuals. Study as a whole: Donors had three CD4 naive, three CD4 memory, two CD8 naive and one CD8 memory plate apiece. The study, taken as a whole, reports: Non-shared clonotypes were found to have lower generation probabilities than the clonotypes that were shared by all four of the sorted-subset donors.

It was CD45RO-negative cells, positively selected for CCR7, that made up naive CD8 cells, with terminally differentiated effector memory CD45RA+ cells excluded. V trimming: 6 bases; J trimming: 3 bases; junction bases outside the gene matches: 4. CDR3 size: 14 residues. Germline loops: CDR1 SEHNR, CDR2 FQNEAQ (reference sequence). This TCR was recovered from a young man in good health. Some clones in this sample may be carry-over from other donors' samples. The chain couples TRBV7-9 to TRBJ1-1; 10 positions agree with TRBD1. The sequenced sample consisted of naive CD8+ T cells from PBMCs. The CDR3 spells CASRRTGGDTEAFF. The CDR3 region has the DNA TGTGCCAGCAGGCGGACAGGGGGGGACACTGAAGCTTTCTTT.